This T cell receptor (beta chain) was profiled in a study of beta chain features in type 1 diabetes. Study in general: Healthy donors resembled patients in age, gender and cell yields.

Study-level points and caveats: For patients, the naive, central memory and Treg TCRB repertoires appeared more alike than for healthy donors. The study found moderately but significantly shorter TCRB CDR3s in all four CD4+ subsets of Type 1 diabetes patients. Resolution of whether HLA type affects TCRB rearrangement was not achieved here.

As every portion of the isolated RNA was reverse transcribed, the sequencing read expressed TCRB transcripts. Sequencing used immunoSEQ multiplex PCR; TCRdb keeps in-frame clones, though not all of them. The table has more than 300,000 clones, around 9.6% seen once; the top ten hold 0.45% to 0.65%. The CDR3 length is 14 residues. With V trimmed by 7 bases and J by 5 bases, 10 bases remained unmatched. Per germline, CDR1 SGHRS and CDR2 YFSETQ. This clone was counted a few times. Antigen: not known. The source material was central memory CD4+ T cells from blood. The chain combines TRBV5-1 with TRBJ2-5; 8 bases match TRBD1. This sequence originates from a man aged 25-45 years with type 1 diabetes. The CDR3 DNA reads as TGCGCCAGCGCATTACAGGGGGATCGGGAGACCCAGTACTTC. This encodes CASALQGDRETQYF.